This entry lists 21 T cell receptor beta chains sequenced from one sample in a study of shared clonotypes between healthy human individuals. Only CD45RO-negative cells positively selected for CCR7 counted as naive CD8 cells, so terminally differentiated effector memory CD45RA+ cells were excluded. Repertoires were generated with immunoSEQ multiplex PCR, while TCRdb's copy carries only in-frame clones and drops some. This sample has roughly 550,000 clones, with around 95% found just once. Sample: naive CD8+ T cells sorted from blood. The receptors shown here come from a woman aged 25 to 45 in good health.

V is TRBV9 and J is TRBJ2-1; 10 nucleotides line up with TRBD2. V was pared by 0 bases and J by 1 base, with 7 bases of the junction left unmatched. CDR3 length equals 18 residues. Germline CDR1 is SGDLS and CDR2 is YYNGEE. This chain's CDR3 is CASSVGPSGRPSYNEQFF. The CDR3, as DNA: TGTGCCAGCAGCGTAGGGCCTAGCGGGAGACCTTCCTACAATGAGCAGTTCTTC. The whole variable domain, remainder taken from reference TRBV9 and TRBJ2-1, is DSGVTQTPKHLITATGQRVTLRCSPRSGDLSVYWYQQSLDQGLQFLIQYYNGEERAKGNILERFSAQQFPDLHSELNLSSLELGDSALYFCASSVGPSGRPSYNEQFFGPGTRLTVL.

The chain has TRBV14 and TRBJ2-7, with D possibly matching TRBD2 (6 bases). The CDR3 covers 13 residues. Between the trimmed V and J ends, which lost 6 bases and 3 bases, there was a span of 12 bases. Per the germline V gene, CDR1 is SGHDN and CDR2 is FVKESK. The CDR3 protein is CASSHTGDYEQYF. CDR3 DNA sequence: TGTGCCAGCAGTCATACGGGAGACTACGAGCAGTACTTC.

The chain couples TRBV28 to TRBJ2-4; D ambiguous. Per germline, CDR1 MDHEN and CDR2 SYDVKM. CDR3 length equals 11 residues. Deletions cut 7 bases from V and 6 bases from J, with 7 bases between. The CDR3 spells CASTVANIQYF. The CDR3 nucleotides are TGTGCCAGCACCGTCGCAAACATTCAGTACTTC.

Here the CDR3 reads CASSQAASGRAPYNEQFF. The CDR3 nucleotides are TGCGCCAGCAGCCAAGCGGCTAGCGGGAGGGCCCCCTACAATGAGCAGTTCTTC. The J gene is TRBJ2-1, the V gene TRBV4-1; 12 bases agree with TRBD2. The CDR3 spans 18 residues. The trim removed 1 base at V and 2 bases at J, leaving 6 bases unmatched. Germline V gives CDR1 MGHRA, CDR2 YSYEKL.

The CDR3 sequence is CASSIADRERQYF. The CDR3 DNA reads as TGTGCCAGTAGTATAGCGGACAGGGAGAGGCAGTACTTC. The chain uses TRBV19 and TRBJ2-7, with 8 nucleotides matching TRBD1. CDR1 and CDR2 (germline): LNHDA, SQIVND (reference sequence). The length of the CDR3 is 13 residues. With 1 base clipped from V and 9 bases from J, the junction kept 5 bases outside the gene matches. Full variable domain (missing parts from reference TRBV19 and TRBJ2-7): DGGITQSPKYLFRKEGQNVTLSCEQNLNHDAMYWYRQDPGQGLRLIYYSQIVNDFQKGDIAEGYSVSREKKESFPLTVTSAQKNPTAFYLCASSIADRERQYFGPGTRLTVT.

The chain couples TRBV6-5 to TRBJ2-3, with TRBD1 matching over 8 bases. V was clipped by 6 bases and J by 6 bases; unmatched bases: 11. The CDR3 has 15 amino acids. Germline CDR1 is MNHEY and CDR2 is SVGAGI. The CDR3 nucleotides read TGTGCCAGCAGCCGACAGGGGCCGACGTTTGATACGCAGTATTTT. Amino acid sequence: CASSRQGPTFDTQYF.

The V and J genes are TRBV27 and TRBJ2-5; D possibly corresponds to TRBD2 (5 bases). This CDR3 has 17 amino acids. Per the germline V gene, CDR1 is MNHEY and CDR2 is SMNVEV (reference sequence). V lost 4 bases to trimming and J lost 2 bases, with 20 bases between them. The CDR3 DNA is TGTGCCAGCAGTTCCAACCCCTGGAGAGCGGATCAAGAGACCCAGTACTTC. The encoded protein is CASSSNPWRADQETQYF.

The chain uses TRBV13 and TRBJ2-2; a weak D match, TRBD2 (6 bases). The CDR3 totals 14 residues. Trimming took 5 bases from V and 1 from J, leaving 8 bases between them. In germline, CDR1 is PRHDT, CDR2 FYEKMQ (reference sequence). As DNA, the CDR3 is TGTGCCAGCAGCCAGGGAGGGAACACCGGGGAGCTGTTTTTT. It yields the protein CASSQGGNTGELFF.

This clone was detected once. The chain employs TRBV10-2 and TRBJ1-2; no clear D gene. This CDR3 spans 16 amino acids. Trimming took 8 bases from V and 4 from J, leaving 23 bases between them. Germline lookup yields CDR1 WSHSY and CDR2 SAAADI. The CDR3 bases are TGCGCCAGCCATTGGGTATGGCAGACTAGTTTCTATGGCTACACCTTC. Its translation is CASHWVWQTSFYGYTF.

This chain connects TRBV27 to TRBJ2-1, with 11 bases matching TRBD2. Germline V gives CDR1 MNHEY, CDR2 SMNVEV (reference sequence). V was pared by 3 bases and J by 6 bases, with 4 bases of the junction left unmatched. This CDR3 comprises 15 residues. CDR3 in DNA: TGTGCCAGCAGTTTTACTAGCGGGGGACTCAATGAGCAGTTCTTC. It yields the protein CASSFTSGGLNEQFF.

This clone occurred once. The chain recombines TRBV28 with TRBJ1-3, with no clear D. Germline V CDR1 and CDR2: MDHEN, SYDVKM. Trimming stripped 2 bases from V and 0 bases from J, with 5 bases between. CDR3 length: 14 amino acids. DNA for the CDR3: TGTGCCAGCAGTTTAGTCCTCTCTGGAAACACCATATATTTT. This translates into CASSLVLSGNTIYF.

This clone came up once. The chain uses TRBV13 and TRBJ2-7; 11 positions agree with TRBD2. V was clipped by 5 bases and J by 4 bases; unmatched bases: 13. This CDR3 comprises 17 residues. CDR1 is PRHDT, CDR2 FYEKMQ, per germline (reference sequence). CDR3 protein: CASSPRLPASGRYEQYF. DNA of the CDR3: TGTGCCAGCAGCCCCCGATTACCCGCTAGCGGGAGGTACGAGCAGTACTTC.

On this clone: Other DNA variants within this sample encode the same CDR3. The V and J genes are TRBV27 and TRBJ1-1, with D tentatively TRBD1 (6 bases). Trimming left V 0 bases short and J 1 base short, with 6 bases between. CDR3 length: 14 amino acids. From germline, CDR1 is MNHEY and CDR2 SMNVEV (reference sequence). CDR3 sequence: CASSLSGGNTEAFF. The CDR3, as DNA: TGTGCCAGCAGTTTATCAGGGGGGAACACTGAAGCTTTCTTT.

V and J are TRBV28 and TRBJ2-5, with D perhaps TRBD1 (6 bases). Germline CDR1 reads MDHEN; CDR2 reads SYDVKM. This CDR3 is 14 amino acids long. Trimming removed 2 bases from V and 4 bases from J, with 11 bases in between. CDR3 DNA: TGTGCCAGCAGTTTAGGCTCAGGGGCAGAGACCCAGTACTTC. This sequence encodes CASSLGSGAETQYF.

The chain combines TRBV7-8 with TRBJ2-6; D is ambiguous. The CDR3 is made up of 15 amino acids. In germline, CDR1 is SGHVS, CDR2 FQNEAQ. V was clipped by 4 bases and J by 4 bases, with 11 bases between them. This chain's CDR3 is CASSSDGQGANVLTF. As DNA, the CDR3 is TGTGCCAGCAGCTCGGACGGTCAAGGGGCCAACGTCCTGACTTTC.

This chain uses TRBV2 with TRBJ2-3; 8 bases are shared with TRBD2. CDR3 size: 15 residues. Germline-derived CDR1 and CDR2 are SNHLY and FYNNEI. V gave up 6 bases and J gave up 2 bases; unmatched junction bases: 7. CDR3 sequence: CASRAGLADTDTQYF. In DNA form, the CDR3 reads TGTGCCAGCAGGGCCGGACTAGCAGACACAGATACGCAGTATTTT.

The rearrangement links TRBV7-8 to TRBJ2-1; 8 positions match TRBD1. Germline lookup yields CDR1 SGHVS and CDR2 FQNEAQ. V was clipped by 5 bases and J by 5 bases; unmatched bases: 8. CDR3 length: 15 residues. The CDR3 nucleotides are TGTGCCAGCAGCCCCCCGGGACAGGCAGACAATGAGCAGTTCTTC. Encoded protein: CASSPPGQADNEQFF.

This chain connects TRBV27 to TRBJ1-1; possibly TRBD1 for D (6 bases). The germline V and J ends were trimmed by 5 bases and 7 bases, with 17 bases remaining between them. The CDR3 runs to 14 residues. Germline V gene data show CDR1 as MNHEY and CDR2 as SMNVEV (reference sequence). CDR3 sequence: CASSPTGGLSEAFF. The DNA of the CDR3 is TGTGCCAGCAGTCCGACAGGAGGCCTCAGTGAAGCTTTCTTT.

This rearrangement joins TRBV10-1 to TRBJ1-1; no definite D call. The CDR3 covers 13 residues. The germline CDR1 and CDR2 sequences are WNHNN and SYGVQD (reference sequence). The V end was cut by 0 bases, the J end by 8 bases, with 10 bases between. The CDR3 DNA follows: TGCGCCAGCAGTGAGTCGTATGTAGGGGAAGCTTTCTTT. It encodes CASSESYVGEAFF.

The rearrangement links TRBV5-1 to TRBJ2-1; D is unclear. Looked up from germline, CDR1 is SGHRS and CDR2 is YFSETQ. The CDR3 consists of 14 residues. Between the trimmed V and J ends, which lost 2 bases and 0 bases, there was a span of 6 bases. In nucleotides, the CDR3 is TGCGCCAGCAGCTTTTGGTCCTCCTACAATGAGCAGTTCTTC. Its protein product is CASSFWSSYNEQFF.

CDR3 amino acids: CASSEPRGDTQYF. In DNA, the CDR3 is TGTGCCAGCAGTGAACCCCGGGGAGACACGCAGTATTTT. The chain combines TRBV25-1 with TRBJ2-3, with a weak D call TRBD2 (5 bases). V lost 2 bases to trimming and J lost 9 bases, with 12 bases between them. The germline V gene encodes CDR1 MGHDK and CDR2 SYGVNS. The CDR3 has 13 residues.